This is a list of T cell receptor beta chains from one sample in a study of T-cell reconstitution after alpha-beta-depleted transplantation in children. TCRdb re-derived calls from the PCR reads in MiXCR, one entry per CDR3 protein. This table holds about 290,000 distinct CDR3 sequences, about 9.4% found once. Here the sequenced sample was PBMCs, taken before TCRalphabeta/CD19-depleted stem cell transplant. The receptors stem from a boy in the first two years of life with acute myeloid leukemia, due to receive a stem cell transplant. Both conserved end residues are part of each CDR3. The size entry is marked missing in some rows and otherwise reads once, few, many or a size class.

>.|TRBV12-3/TRBV12-4|TRBJ2-3
CASSVAGRTDTQYF
>many|TRBV11-3|TRBJ2-1
CASSLIRGQREQFF
>many|TRBV29-1|TRBJ2-1
CSVAPQGAVGNEQFF
>many|TRBV9|TRBJ2-2
CASSSSKGLAGGLNTGELFF
>.|TRBV12-3/TRBV12-4|TRBJ1-2
CASSSRQARYGYTF
>few|TRBV12-3/TRBV12-4|TRBJ2-1
CASSLALPVIGLAGVNSYNEQFF
>many|TRBV28|TRBJ1-4
CASSRSGGPNEKLFF
>many|TRBV29-1|TRBJ2-1
CSGGGGRSYNEQFF
>few|TRBV7-8|TRBJ2-7
CASSLSGNEQYF
>many|TRBV29-1|TRBJ1-2
CSVERGSYGYTF
>many|TRBV19|TRBJ2-7
CASSIARVPDEQYF
>many|TRBV28|TRBJ2-7
CASSLNYEQYF
>many|TRBV5-1|TRBJ2-1
CASSSLRTSGYNEQFF
>many|TRBV15|TRBJ1-2
CATSRQGQDYGYTF
>few|TRBV7-9|TRBJ2-5
CASSFYRSETQYF
>few|TRBV7-9|TRBJ2-1
CASSLNRGEVNEQFF
>many|TRBV6-1|TRBJ1-3
CASSETRLLLRSGNTIYF
>many|TRBV12-3/TRBV12-4|TRBJ2-7
CASRGGLEQYF
>many|TRBV2|TRBJ1-4
CASRRQGSNEKLFF
>few|TRBV2|TRBJ2-6
CASSATGIGANVLTF
>few|TRBV7-9|TRBJ2-1
CASSSRDFSNEQFF
>many|TRBV2|TRBJ2-6
CASSEAFDRLFGFSGANVLTF
>.|TRBV12-3/TRBV12-4|TRBJ1-2
CASSANSGQSLYGYTF
>many|TRBV6-1|TRBJ1-3
CASSEQTSGNTIYF
>many|TRBV29-1|TRBJ2-1
CSVYGRVSYNEQFF
>.|TRBV4-1|TRBJ2-5
CASSQETGGWKTQYF
>many|TRBV5-6|TRBJ1-1
CASRNNTEAFF
>.|TRBV10-2|TRBJ1-4
CASSGQINEKLFF
>many|TRBV28|TRBJ2-3
CASSLSGQGHTDTQYF
>many|TRBV28|TRBJ2-3
CASSVTSGTQYF
>few|TRBV6-5|TRBJ2-7
CASSFFGTGPYEQYF
>.|TRBV12-3/TRBV12-4|TRBJ2-1
CASTFGQGSYNEQFF
>many|TRBV5-6|TRBJ2-3
CASSLIPITDTQYF
>many|TRBV12-3/TRBV12-4|TRBJ1-1
CASRTTRNTEAFF
>many|TRBV4-3|TRBJ2-5
CASSRGPTSGQETQYF
>many|TRBV5-1|TRBJ1-5
CASSLDGHSNQPQHF
>.|TRBV24-1|TRBJ2-3
CATSGPRASTDTQYF
>few|TRBV12-3/TRBV12-4|TRBJ2-1
CASSTRLGPEQFF
>.|TRBV20-1|TRBJ2-1
CSARLAGGFSYNEQFF
>many|TRBV7-2|TRBJ2-1
CASSAAGGPGEQFF
>few|TRBV9|TRBJ2-5
CASSVLAGGGVETQYF
>.|TRBV18|TRBJ2-5
CASSPPSVQETQYF
>many|TRBV9|TRBJ2-2
CASRSETGGVTGELFF
>many|TRBV29-1|TRBJ2-4
CSVGAGKAAKNIQYF
>many|TRBV10-3|TRBJ1-2
CAISDPRTGHYGYTF
>many|TRBV5-1|TRBJ2-1
CASSGPLGDEQFF